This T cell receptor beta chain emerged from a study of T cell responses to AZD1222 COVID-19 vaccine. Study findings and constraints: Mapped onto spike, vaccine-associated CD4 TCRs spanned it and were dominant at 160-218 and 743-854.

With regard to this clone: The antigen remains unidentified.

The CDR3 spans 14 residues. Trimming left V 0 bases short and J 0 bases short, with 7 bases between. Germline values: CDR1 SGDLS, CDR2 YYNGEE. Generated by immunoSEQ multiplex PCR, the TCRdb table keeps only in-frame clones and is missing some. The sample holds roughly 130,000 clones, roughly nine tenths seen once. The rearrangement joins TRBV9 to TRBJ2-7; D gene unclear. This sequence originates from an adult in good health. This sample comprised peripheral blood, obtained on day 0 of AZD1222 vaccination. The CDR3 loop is CASSVEGSSYEQYF. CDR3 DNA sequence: TGTGCCAGCAGCGTAGAGGGCAGCTCCTACGAGCAGTACTTC. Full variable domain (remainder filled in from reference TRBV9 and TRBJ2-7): DSGVTQTPKHLITATGQRVTLRCSPRSGDLSVYWYQQSLDQGLQFLIQYYNGEERAKGNILERFSAQQFPDLHSELNLSSLELGDSALYFCASSVEGSSYEQYFGPGTRLTVT.